The source of this TCR beta chain is a study of Tregs in tolerant kidney transplant recipients. Study outcomes and limitations: Activated donor B cell expansion appeared to reveal the most relevant donor-specific TCRbeta repertoire.

This CDR3 is built from 11 residues. The germline V gene encodes CDR1 LNHDA and CDR2 SQIVND (reference sequence). The V and J ends lost 3 bases and 9 bases respectively, with 6 bases between them. With regard to this clone: The target antigen is unknown. From the germline J gene comes the end of the CDR3, since the read stops 3 residues before it.

Profiling relied on immunoSEQ multiplex PCR, and the TCRdb table lists in-frame clones only, not all of them. The table gives under 55,000 clones; the top ten clones make up approximately 0.78% of it. The sample was CD4+ T cells from blood, taken before the transplant. The clonotype was recovered from a human donor who received a combined kidney and bone marrow transplant. This chain links TRBV19 with TRBJ1-5, with D uncertain. CDR3 amino acids: CASSMAGPQHF. The sequenced CDR3 bases are TGTGCCAGTAGTATGGCAGGGCCC.